These 7 T cell receptor beta chains share one sample of origin, sequenced in a study of T cells in Graves' hyperthyroidism and ophthalmopathy. It was RNA transcripts that yielded the amplified TCR beta CDR3 regions. The HTBI primer set was used in a first-round RT-PCR of the TCR CDR3. MiXCR was run by TCRdb on the multiplex PCR reads, yielding one entry per CDR3 protein. The sample lists hundreds of thousands of distinct CDR3 sequences, about 24% occurring once. The sequencing sample was made of blood. These receptors all stem from a woman aged 25 to 45 with Graves' ophthalmopathy.

The genes are TRBV28 and TRBJ1-1; D remains ambiguous. The CDR3 covers 14 residues. Per the germline V gene, CDR1 is MDHEN and CDR2 is SYDVKM. Trimming took off 7 bases at V and 2 bases at J, with 14 bases between the two ends. CDR3 nucleotide sequence: TGTGCCAGCACCCCACGCGGTAGCAACACTGAAGCTTTCTTT. It is translated as CASTPRGSNTEAFF.

This clonotype was seen a handful of times. This chain uses TRBV2 with TRBJ1-2; D is unresolved. The CDR3 is 15 amino acids. V was pared by 4 bases and J by 0 bases, with 12 bases between. Germline CDR1 reads SNHLY; CDR2 reads FYNNEI. The CDR3 sequence is CASSVSGPSNYGYTF. CDR3 bases: TGTGCCAGCAGTGTTTCCGGACCATCTAACTATGGCTACACCTTC.

This clonotype was found a few times. The V gene is TRBV2, the J gene TRBJ2-7; 7 bases match TRBD1. V shed 5 bases, J shed 3 bases, and the junction held 13 bases outside the gene matches. Germline V gene lookup returns CDR1 SNHLY and CDR2 FYNNEI. The CDR3 contains 16 residues. The CDR3 sequence is CASSKGGPGQIYEQYF. The CDR3 DNA reads TGTGCCAGCAGTAAAGGAGGTCCGGGACAGATCTACGAGCAGTACTTC.

This clonotype has a count of ten or more. CDR3 DNA sequence: TGCAGCACGAAACAGGGGGCATGGGAGACCCAGTACTTC. Translated, it gives CSTKQGAWETQYF. The V call is TRBV29-1, the J call TRBJ2-5, with 9 nucleotides matching TRBD1. Per germline, CDR1 SQVTM and CDR2 ANQGSEA. The V gene end was trimmed by 8 bases and the J gene end by 5 bases; junction bases not matched to a gene: 9. The CDR3 sequence is 13 residues long.

In this sample, this clonotype turned up many times. The rearrangement links TRBV6-5 to TRBJ2-2; tentatively, D is TRBD1 (5 bases). CDR3 length equals 15 residues. V lost 4 bases and J 8 bases, leaving 17 bases between the germline ends. Germline V gene data show CDR1 as MNHEY and CDR2 as SVGAGI. CDR3 in amino acids: CASSSLPQGRGELFF. The CDR3 bases are TGTGCCAGCAGTTCCCTACCCCAGGGAAGGGGGGAGCTGTTTTTT.

Many counts were recorded for this clonotype. The V call is TRBV5-5, the J call TRBJ1-5; no reliable D call. The germline V gene has CDR1 SGHKS and CDR2 YYEKEE (reference sequence). The CDR3 runs 13 residues. The ends were cut back, 2 bases at V and 6 bases at J, with 9 bases in the middle. CDR3 DNA: TGTGCCAGCAGCTTTAGTTTAAGTCAGCCCCAGCATTTT. Translation: CASSFSLSQPQHF.

There are many counts of this clonotype. V usage is TRBV6-1 and J usage is TRBJ1-5; 8 nucleotides match TRBD1. The CDR3 is made up of 15 amino acids. V lost 0 bases and J lost 7; bases outside the gene matches: 5. CDR1 MNHNS and CDR2 SASEGT come from the germline V gene. The CDR3 bases are TGTGCCAGCAGTGAAGCGGACAGGGCCGGACAGCCCCAGCATTTT. Its translation is CASSEADRAGQPQHF.